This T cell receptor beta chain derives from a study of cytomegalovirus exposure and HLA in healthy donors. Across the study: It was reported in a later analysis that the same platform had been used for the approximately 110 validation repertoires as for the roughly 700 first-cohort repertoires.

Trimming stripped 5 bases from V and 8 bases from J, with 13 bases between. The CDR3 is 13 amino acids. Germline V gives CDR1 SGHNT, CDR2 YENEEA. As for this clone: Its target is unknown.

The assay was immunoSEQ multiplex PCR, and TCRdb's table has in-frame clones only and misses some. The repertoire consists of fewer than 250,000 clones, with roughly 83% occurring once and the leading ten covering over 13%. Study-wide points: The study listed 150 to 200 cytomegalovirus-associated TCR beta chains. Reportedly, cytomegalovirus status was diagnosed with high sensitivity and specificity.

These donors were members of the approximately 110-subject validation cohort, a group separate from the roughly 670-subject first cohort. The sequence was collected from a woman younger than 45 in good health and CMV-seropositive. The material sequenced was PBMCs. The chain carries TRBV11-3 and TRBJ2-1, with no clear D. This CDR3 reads CASSPLPSYEQFF. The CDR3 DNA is TGTGCCAGCAGCCCCCTCCCATCGTATGAGCAGTTCTTC.